This TCR beta chain was found in a study of T cells in Graves' hyperthyroidism and ophthalmopathy (dated by TCRdb to between 2018 and 2021). For the wider study: Peripheral blood was collected at initial diagnosis, before any treatment. The roughly 90 discovery patients were divided at random into training and test sets in a 7:3 ratio. After sampling, hyperthyroidism patients received methimazole starting at 30 mg daily, and ophthalmopathy patients received high-dose intravenous methylprednisolone. Prospective prediction of ophthalmopathy was tested in an independent validation cohort of 18 to 20 hyperthyroidism patients and some 17 patients who later progressed to ophthalmopathy. TCR V-J signatures able to tell the groups apart were searched for in a discovery cohort of approximately 95 patients, of whom 40 to 45 had Graves' ophthalmopathy and roughly 59 had stable Graves' hyperthyroidism. Thyroid tissue and blood T-cell repertoires from roughly six Graves' hyperthyroidism patients were also compared in the study. The paper describes TCR Vbeta CDR3 sequencing of 135 peripheral blood samples, made up of 43 ophthalmopathy patients, approximately 73 hyperthyroidism patients and 17 progressor patients.

Of note for this clonotype: This receptor's antigen is unknown. No base qualities exist here, and no much larger clone lies one base off it.

What the authors observed across the whole study: A 13 V-J signature model separated ophthalmopathy from stable hyperthyroidism, with 87.88% sensitivity and 81.08% specificity in cross-validation and 80%/75% in testing. Sample size was not statistically predetermined, and blinding of investigators to group allocation was not performed. In validation, the model predicted progression to ophthalmopathy a median of about 6 months before onset, with over 55% sensitivity and around 76% specificity. Most expanded thyroid clonotypes (frequency above 0.001) were also found in blood, which suggests that blood repertoires may mirror thyroid immune responses.

Hyperthyroidism patients were newly diagnosed, had a disease duration of under 2 months, and were aged 18 to 65 years. The study excluded patients with uncontrolled infections, other autoimmune diseases, pregnancy or lactation. Diagnoses were based on clinical symptoms, serum thyroxine and TRAb, thyroid ultrasound and orbital computed tomography. For progressor patients, blood was drawn at the first diagnosis of hyperthyroidism, before any ophthalmopathy symptoms had appeared. PBMCs were isolated from approximately 10 ml of fresh peripheral blood by Ficoll-Paque density gradient centrifugation. Progressor patients were first diagnosed with Graves' hyperthyroidism and then developed ophthalmopathy during follow-up. Total RNA was extracted with Trizol reagent, and quality was checked on an Agilent 2100 Bioanalyzer. Reading the germline V gene gives CDR1 MNHNS and CDR2 SASEGT. V is trimmed back by 5 bases and J by 0 bases, and the junction contains 9 bases that no gene match accounts for. The CDR3 contains 16 residues, cysteine and phenylalanine counted. Left in the record is the CDR3 DNA by itself, 48 bases read in frame from the first base.

The TCR beta CDR3 regions were amplified from RNA transcripts. The TCR CDR3 was subjected to a first round of RT-PCR using the HTBI primer set and the Qiagen OneStep RT-PCR kit. The libraries were constructed in a second round of multiplex PCR and then size-selected and purified. Paired-end sequencing of the libraries was performed with 100 bp reads on an Illumina HiSeq2000. As for how the authors treated the data: SOAPnuke was used to process the raw data, throwing out any read that contained adapters or uncalled bases, had a mean Phred below 15, or lacked an exact constant-primer or identifier match. High-quality paired reads were merged using COPE v1.2.5, and each unique nucleotide sequence was defined as a clonotype. MiTCR v1.1 was used to align the clonotypes against IMGT TRBV, TRBD and TRBJ reference segments. The analysis included only V-J combinations with a frequency above 0.0001, which together covered approximately 99% of the repertoires. The TCS score was defined as the ratio of F50 (clonal expansion) to E x V (chaos), calculated using BLOSUM62-based TCRdist between CDR3 peptides within each V-J. Welch's t-statistics and random forest reduced 500 to 650 V-J features to roughly 13, which were used in a naive Bayes classifier (R e1071). TCRdb passed the public sequencing reads through fastp at Q25 and MiXCR, retaining productive beta sequences. Every distinct CDR3 protein forms one entry, paired with its most common genes and DNA. In this record, the V and J calls reflect TCRdb's handling and not the investigators' own analysis. The sample profile shows over 250,000 distinct CDR3 sequences; 25% of them were found once. Roughly a quarter of the sample rests with the top ten.

The sequence was collected from a middle-aged man with Graves' hyperthyroidism that later progressed to Graves' ophthalmopathy. The source material was blood. The rearrangement combines TRBV6-1 with TRBJ1-1; the junction holds 7 bases that match TRBD1. The CDR3 region has the sequence CASSRTGRNMNTEAFF. DNA sequence: TGTGCCAGCAGTAGGACAGGCCGAAACATGAACACTGAAGCTTTCTTT.